These 4 T cell receptor beta chains were all obtained from the same sample, sequenced in a study of OX40 agonist ivuxolimab in advanced cancers. Generated by immunoSEQ multiplex PCR, the TCRdb table keeps only in-frame clones and is missing some. In the table there are fewer than 45,000 clones, around 80% of which are singletons. The sample consisted of CD4+ or CD8+ T cells sorted from blood, taken in a trial of the OX40 agonist ivuxolimab. All receptors come from an adult with an advanced solid tumor such as melanoma, head and neck, liver or kidney cancer.

J is TRBJ2-2 and V is TRBV7-2, with no clear D. The germline V gene has CDR1 SGHTA and CDR2 FQGNSA. V was pared by 5 bases and J by 7 bases, with 17 bases between. The CDR3 totals 15 residues. The CDR3, as DNA: TGTGCCAGCAGCATAGGAAAAACCAAGAACGGGGAGCTGTTTTTT. It is translated as CASSIGKTKNGELFF.

This chain's CDR3 is CASSVDPSNEQFF. The CDR3 coding sequence is TGTGCCAGCAGCGTAGACCCTAGCAATGAGCAGTTCTTC. This chain joins TRBV9 and TRBJ2-1; D is unclear. This CDR3 has 13 amino acids. V lost 0 bases, J lost 6 bases, and 7 bases lay in between. Germline loops: CDR1 SGDLS, CDR2 YYNGEE.

The V and J genes are TRBV21-1 and TRBJ1-2. TRBV21-1 is an annotated pseudogene. CDR3 length: 17 amino acids. The CDR3 region is CASSNCWEGPKLDGYTF. Written as DNA, the CDR3 is TGTGCCAGCAGCAACTGTTGGGAGGGGCCAAAATTGGACGGCTACACCTTC.

V gene TRBV10-1 combines with J gene TRBJ1-2; 10 bases fit TRBD1. The CDR3 runs 14 residues. The V gene end was trimmed by 7 bases and the J gene end by 8 bases; junction bases not matched to a gene: 10. Per the germline V gene, CDR1 is WNHNN and CDR2 is SYGVQD (reference sequence). In DNA, the CDR3 is TGCGCCAGCACACAGGACAGGGGGATGGACGGCTACACCTTC. Amino acids: CASTQDRGMDGYTF.